This T cell receptor beta chain was obtained from a study of radiotherapy plus CTLA-4 blockade in lung cancer (dated by TCRdb to 2017 to 2018). Background on the whole study: Objective responses occurred in 18% of enrolled patients, and around 30% achieved disease control. Overall study results and their limits: Early dynamic changes in blood T cell clones, together with increased serum interferon-beta after radiation, were reported as the strongest predictors of response. After treatment with radiotherapy and ipilimumab, TCR clones that came from tumors expanded in the peripheral blood.

The library was produced with the immunoSEQ multiplex PCR assay. TCRdb carries this immuneACCESS record with in-frame sequences only. Its versions omit some clonotypes, under half of them owing to an unresolved V gene in the studies checked, with the rest unexplained. The sample table holds about 45,000 clones, of which around 76% were seen once. 8.3% of the sample is in the top ten clones. Looking up the germline V gene yields CDR1 SGDLS and CDR2 YYNGEE. There are 16 amino acids in the CDR3, from cysteine to phenylalanine inclusive. Only CDR3 DNA is held: 48 bases, read in frame from base 1. At the junction V is shortened by 4 bases and J by 5 bases; bases outside the gene matches: 8. The study tested focal radiation therapy combined with CTLA-4 blockade (ipilimumab) in patients with chemo-refractory metastatic non-small-cell lung cancer. On this clone: The specificity of this receptor is unknown. Base quality data are lacking; no much larger clone is found one base away.

The sequence came from a human donor with non-small cell lung cancer who had stable disease on radiotherapy plus ipilimumab. This specimen was peripheral blood, taken from a patient treated with radiotherapy plus ipilimumab. The rearrangement combines TRBV9 with TRBJ2-5, and TRBD2 aligns with 13 junction nucleotides. The CDR3 has the sequence CASSLQGLAGRETQYF. The nucleotide sequence reads as follows: TGTGCCAGCAGCCTTCAGGGACTAGCGGGGAGGGAGACCCAGTACTTC. This CDR3, with the reference TRBV9 and TRBJ2-5 proteins standing in past its ends, gives the full variable domain DSGVTQTPKHLITATGQRVTLRCSPRSGDLSVYWYQQSLDQGLQFLIQYYNGEERAKGNILERFSAQQFPDLHSELNLSSLELGDSALYFCASSLQGLAGRETQYFGPGTRLLVL.